Listed below are T cell receptor beta chains from one sample, sequenced in a study of beta chain features in type 1 diabetes. The repertoire was sequenced with immunoSEQ multiplex PCR; TCRdb's copy has only in-frame clones and lacks some. The sample lists over 150,000 clones, 10% occurring once. The specimen was central memory CD4+ T cells from blood. These receptor sequences come from a man aged 30 to 39 with type 1 diabetes. CDR3s include the opening cysteine and the closing phenylalanine or tryptophan. A D gene is named only where the DNA matches it firmly. Only some rows state a clone size, as once, few, many or a class for expanded clones.

clone_size j_call d_call v_call cdr3_nt cdr3_aa
. TRBJ2-3 . TRBV4-1 TGCGCCAGCAGCCAAGCAGCGGCCGCAGATACGCAGTATTTT CASSQAAAADTQYF
few TRBJ2-3 TRBD2 TRBV2 TGTGCCAGTCGGGTAGCGGGAAGGACAGATACGCAGTATTTT CASRVAGRTDTQYF
. TRBJ2-3 . TRBV4-3 TGCGCCAGCAGCCAATCTGGACAGTTATCCACAGATACGCAGTATTTT CASSQSGQLSTDTQYF
. TRBJ2-1 . TRBV18 TGTGCCAGCTCAAGTTCAGATACCTACAATGAGCAGTTCTTC CASSSSDTYNEQFF
. TRBJ1-2 TRBD1 TRBV28 TGTGCCAGCACGATCTTCGGACAGGGGGCCTATGGCTACACCTTC CASTIFGQGAYGYTF
few TRBJ1-1 . TRBV9 TGTGCCAGCAGCGTAGTCGCCGCGTCTCAGAACACTGAAGCTTTCTTT CASSVVAASQNTEAFF
few TRBJ1-1 TRBD1 TRBV6-6 TGTGCCAGCACCAGGGACAGGAACACTGAAGCTTTCTTT CASTRDRNTEAFF
. TRBJ2-2 . TRBV7-9 TGTGCCAGCAGCTTAGCACTAGCGAACACCGGGGAGCTGTTTTTT CASSLALANTGELFF
few TRBJ2-3 TRBD2 TRBV2 TGTGCCAGCAGTGCGCTAGCGGCAACAGATACGCAGTATTTT CASSALAATDTQYF
few TRBJ1-5 TRBD1 TRBV7-9 TGTGCCAGCAGCTCCGGGACAGGAGACAATCAGCCCCAGCATTTT CASSSGTGDNQPQHF
few TRBJ1-3 . TRBV28 TGTGCCAGCACCGAATCCGGGGAGGGAAACACCATATATTTT CASTESGEGNTIYF
few TRBJ1-1 . TRBV18 TGTGCGTCTCGGGAGGGAACTGAAGCTTTCTTT CASREGTEAFF
. TRBJ1-3 . TRBV6-1 TGTGCCAGCATCCGAGGCTCTGGAAACACCATATATTTT CASIRGSGNTIYF
few TRBJ2-1 TRBD1 TRBV16 TGTGCCAGCAGCCGGGCCGGGACAGGGGGACATGAGCAGTTCTTC CASSRAGTGGHEQFF
. TRBJ2-7 TRBD2 TRBV7-6 TGTGCCAGCAGCCCCACCTCAACTAGCGGCCGCGACGAGCAGTACTTC CASSPTSTSGRDEQYF
. TRBJ2-7 . TRBV7-2 TGTGCCAGCAGCCCAGGCGGGCCTCGGGAGCAGTACTTC CASSPGGPREQYF
few TRBJ2-7 . TRBV5-1 TGCGCCAGCAGCTTGACACCCGAATACGCCGAGCAGTACTTC CASSLTPEYAEQYF
few TRBJ2-2 . TRBV6-5 TGTGCCAGCAGCCCCACTAGGGCGCGGGAGCTGTTTTTT CASSPTRARELFF